The 22 T cell receptor beta chains below come from one sample, sequenced in a study of T cell repertoires in cytomegalovirus infection. These receptors are not linked to any known antigen. TCRdb redid the calling of the reads with MiXCR, one entry per CDR3 protein. The sample carries around 570,000 distinct CDR3 sequences, around 40% recorded once. The sequencing used cultured PBMCs, collected from culture after CMV antigen stimulation. The source is a human donor in good health (CMV status not recorded). Some clones in this sample may be carry-over from other donors' samples.

The chain uses TRBV2 and TRBJ2-1, with 12 bases that match TRBD1. Germline CDR1 SNHLY, CDR2 FYNNEI. The trim removed 6 bases at V and 0 bases at J, leaving 12 bases unmatched. The CDR3 is 19 residues long. The CDR3 loop reads CASSSPGQGAGSSYNEQFF. As DNA, the CDR3 is TGTGCCAGCAGCTCTCCGGGACAGGGGGCGGGAAGCTCCTACAATGAGCAGTTCTTC.

This chain uses TRBV7-9 with TRBJ2-5; perhaps TRBD2 as D (5 bases). The CDR3 has 14 amino acids. The V and J ends lost 10 bases and 2 bases respectively, with 17 bases between them. Germline CDR1 reads SEHNR; CDR2 reads FQNEAQ (reference sequence). CDR3 protein: CATSQVEVQETQYF. In DNA form, the CDR3 reads TGTGCCACTTCCCAAGTGGAGGTGCAAGAGACCCAGTACTTC.

V and J are TRBV27 and TRBJ1-1; 10 bases are shared with TRBD1. CDR3 length: 16 amino acids. Germline-derived CDR1 and CDR2 are MNHEY and SMNVEV (reference sequence). V lost 5 bases, J lost 2 bases, and 8 bases stayed unmatched. The CDR3: CASSLGTGDPNTEAFF. In nucleotides, the CDR3 is TGTGCCAGCAGTCTCGGGACAGGGGATCCTAACACTGAAGCTTTCTTT.

This clonotype showed up just once. This chain uses TRBV7-2 with TRBJ2-1; a possible D gene is TRBD1 (5 bases). The CDR3 sequence is 15 residues long. The V gene's germline CDR1 is SGHTA and CDR2 FQGNSA. V lost 3 bases and J lost 6, with 15 bases in between. The CDR3 DNA reads as TGTGCCAGCAGCTTCAGACAGTGCCCTACCAATGAGCAGTTCTTC. This sequence encodes CASSFRQCPTNEQFF.

Ten or more counts support this clonotype. The CDR3 DNA reads as TGTGCCAGCAGCTTGACTAGCGTGAACACCGGGGAGCTGTTTTTT. Its translation is CASSLTSVNTGELFF. This rearrangement joins TRBV7-2 to TRBJ2-2, with 8 bases fitting TRBD2. The CDR3 totals 15 residues. The junction had 1 base not matched to a gene; V was cut back by 3 bases and J by 1 base. CDR1 and CDR2 (germline): SGHTA, FQGNSA. Full variable domain (remainder filled in from reference TRBV7-2 and TRBJ2-2): GAGVSQSPSNKVTEKGKDVELRCDPISGHTALYWYRQSLGQGLEFLIYFQGNSAPDKSGLPSDRFSAERTGGSVSTLTIQRTQQEDSAVYLCASSLTSVNTGELFFGEGSRLTVL.

This chain uses TRBV11-2 with TRBJ2-1; D unresolved. CDR3 size: 17 residues. Trimming shortened V by 3 bases and J by 0 bases, and 15 bases separated the two germline ends. Per germline, CDR1 SGHAT and CDR2 FQNNGV. CDR3 protein: CASSFVLGPLSYNEQFF. The CDR3 DNA follows: TGTGCCAGCAGCTTTGTTCTGGGCCCTCTCTCCTACAATGAGCAGTTCTTC.

This clonotype was seen a handful of times. V is TRBV20-1 and J is TRBJ2-1; D might be TRBD2 (7 bases). The CDR3 loop spans 14 amino acids. Trimming took off 3 bases at V and 3 bases at J, with 12 bases between the two ends. The germline V gene encodes CDR1 DFQATT and CDR2 SNEGSKA (reference sequence). The DNA of the CDR3 is TGCAGTGCTAGTCTCGGGGGGCTCTACAATGAGCAGTTCTTC. Encoded protein: CSASLGGLYNEQFF.

CDR3 sequence (DNA): TGTGCCAGCAGCCCCGGACAGGGGTATTGGAATGAGCAGTTCTTC. Translated: CASSPGQGYWNEQFF. V and J are TRBV7-2 and TRBJ2-1, with 9 bases identical to TRBD1. The CDR3 contains 15 residues. Germline loops: CDR1 SGHTA, CDR2 FQGNSA. Trimming cost V 5 bases and J 7 bases; bases outside gene matches: 9.

Points on this clonotype: Sequence at one end of the junction differs from germline and may be a read error. This chain uses TRBV5-3 with TRBJ1-5; D unresolved. TRBV5-3 is recorded as an ORF, its role being uncertain. CDR3 length: 19 residues. Here the CDR3 reads CASSLKFQEAVNSNQPQHF. For the CDR3, the DNA is TGTGCCAGCAGCTTGAAGTTCCAGGAGGCAGTTAATAGCAATCAGCCCCAGCATTTT.

V and J are TRBV11-2 and TRBJ2-7, with a weak D call TRBD2 (5 bases). Germline CDR1 SGHAT, CDR2 FQNNGV. Trimming took off 5 bases at V and 2 bases at J, with 19 bases between the two ends. The CDR3 has 16 amino acids. The CDR3 loop reads CASSQLWAPEAYEQYF. The CDR3 region has the DNA TGTGCCAGCAGCCAACTATGGGCCCCGGAGGCCTACGAGCAGTACTTC.

This clonotype was seen once. The chain links TRBV12-5 to TRBJ1-5, with D unresolved. Trimming shortened V by 8 bases and J by 3 bases, and 11 bases separated the two germline ends. CDR1 is LGHNT, CDR2 FRNRAP, per germline. The length of the CDR3 is 13 residues. The CDR3 region is CASSIVTNQPQHF. The CDR3 region has the DNA TGTGCTAGTTCCATAGTGACCAATCAGCCCCAGCATTTT.

The gene calls are TRBV7-8 and TRBJ2-3, with unresolved D. CDR3 length: 15 residues. V dropped 5 bases and J dropped 0 bases, with 12 bases sitting between them. Germline V gene data show CDR1 as SGHVS and CDR2 as FQNEAQ. CDR3 DNA: TGTGCCAGCAGCCCCCCCACAACGAGCACAGATACGCAGTATTTT. This sequence encodes CASSPPTTSTDTQYF. Filled out from reference TRBV7-8 and TRBJ2-3, the complete variable domain reads GAGVSQSPRYKVAKRGQDVALRCDPISGHVSLFWYQQALGQGPEFLTYFQNEAQLDKSGLPSDRFFAERPEGSVSTLKIQRTQQEDSAVYLCASSPPTTSTDTQYFGPGTRLTVL.

Written as DNA, the CDR3 is TGTGCCAGCAGCCCCGGCAATCCAGGTTACGAGCAGTACTTC. Its protein product is CASSPGNPGYEQYF. The V call is TRBV7-2, the J call TRBJ2-7; D is unclear. Trimming stripped 5 bases from V and 4 bases from J, with 15 bases between. This CDR3 region has 14 residues. Germline lookup yields CDR1 SGHTA and CDR2 FQGNSA.

The gene calls are TRBV12-3 or TRBV12-4 and TRBJ1-5, with unresolved D. Trimming left V 3 bases short and J 3 bases short, with 3 bases between. CDR3 length equals 12 residues. CDR3 sequence reads: CASSFYNQPQHF. CDR3 coding DNA: TGTGCCAGCAGTTTTTACAATCAGCCCCAGCATTTT.

The V gene is TRBV12-3 or TRBV12-4, the J gene TRBJ2-1; 14 bases are shared with TRBD2. The CDR3 spans 17 residues. Trimming took 3 bases from V and 9 from J; bases not matched to a gene: 10. CDR3 in DNA: TGTGCCAGCAGTTTTAAGACTAGCGGGGGGGCCGCGGTTGAGCAGTTCTTC. Protein sequence: CASSFKTSGGAAVEQFF.

This clonotype was picked up a small number of times. This sequence joins TRBV7-9 and TRBJ1-4, with a possible D match to TRBD1 (5 bases). This CDR3 has 17 residues. V was pared by 3 bases and J by 0 bases, with 14 bases between. CDR1 and CDR2 (germline): SEHNR, FQNEAQ (reference sequence). CDR3 DNA: TGTGCCAGCAGCTTGGTGACAGAACAACCAACTAATGAAAAACTGTTTTTT. Translation gives CASSLVTEQPTNEKLFF.

The gene calls are TRBV24-1 and TRBJ2-5; 8 nucleotides align to TRBD1. With V trimmed by 5 bases and J by 4 bases, 2 bases remained unmatched. Germline CDR1 reads KGHDR; CDR2 reads SFDVKD. This CDR3 has 13 amino acids. The DNA for the CDR3 is TGTGCCACCAGTGCAGGGGGCCTAGAGACCCAGTACTTC. Translation: CATSAGGLETQYF.

This clonotype was seen more than once but under ten times. The rearrangement uses TRBV5-1 and TRBJ1-1; a possible D gene is TRBD1 (5 bases). The CDR3 extends over 14 amino acids. V was cut by 4 bases and J by 0 bases, with 10 bases left in between. Per the germline V gene, CDR1 is SGHRS and CDR2 is YFSETQ. CDR3 loop: CASSPEGVNTEAFF. The CDR3 DNA reads as TGCGCCAGCAGCCCGGAAGGGGTGAACACTGAAGCTTTCTTT.

The chain recombines TRBV6-2 or TRBV6-3 with TRBJ2-7; no reliable D call. Germline V gene data show CDR1 as MNHEY and CDR2 as SVGEGT. Trimming stripped 6 bases from V and 6 bases from J, with 9 bases between. CDR3 length equals 11 residues. The CDR3 region has the DNA TGTGCCAGCAGCCGACGGAGCGAGCAGTACTTC. Translated, it gives CASSRRSEQYF.

This clonotype has at least ten counts. This sequence joins TRBV7-2 and TRBJ2-7; perhaps TRBD1 as D (6 bases). Per the germline V gene, CDR1 is SGHTA and CDR2 is FQGNSA. CDR3 length: 13 amino acids. Between the trimmed V and J ends, which lost 4 bases and 5 bases, there was a span of 12 bases. The CDR3 reads CASSSRGQDEQYF. DNA for the CDR3: TGTGCCAGCAGCTCCAGGGGCCAGGACGAGCAGTACTTC.

This clonotype was recorded only once. The chain has TRBV10-3 and TRBJ2-3, with TRBD1 matching over 7 bases. The germline V gene has CDR1 ENHRY and CDR2 SYGVKD. CDR3 length: 17 amino acids. V lost 2 bases and J lost 2; bases outside the gene matches: 10. The CDR3 region has the DNA TGTGCCATCAGTGAGGGGTCTGGACAGGTAAACACAGATACGCAGTATTTT. Amino acid sequence: CAISEGSGQVNTDTQYF.

This clonotype has just a few counts. The gene calls are TRBV19 and TRBJ2-3, with 9 bases identical to TRBD1. The CDR3 loop spans 12 amino acids. V lost 11 bases to trimming and J lost 6 bases; unmatched junction nucleotides: 6. Germline V gene sequence: CDR1 LNHDA, CDR2 SQIVND (reference sequence). CDR3 in amino acids: CAVTGGSDTQYF. CDR3 coding DNA: TGTGCCGTAACAGGGGGCAGCGATACGCAGTATTTT.